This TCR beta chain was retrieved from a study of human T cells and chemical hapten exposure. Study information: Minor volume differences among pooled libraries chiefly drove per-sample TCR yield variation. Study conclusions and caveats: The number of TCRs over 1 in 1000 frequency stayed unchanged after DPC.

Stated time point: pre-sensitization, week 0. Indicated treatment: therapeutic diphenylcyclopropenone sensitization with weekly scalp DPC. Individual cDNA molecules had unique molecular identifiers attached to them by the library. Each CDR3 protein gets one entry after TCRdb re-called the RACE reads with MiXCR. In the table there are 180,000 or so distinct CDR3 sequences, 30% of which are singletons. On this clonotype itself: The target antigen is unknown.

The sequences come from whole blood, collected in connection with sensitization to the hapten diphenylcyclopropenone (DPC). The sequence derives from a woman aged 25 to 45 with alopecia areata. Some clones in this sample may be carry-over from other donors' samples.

The CDR3 nucleotides are TGTGCCAGCAGTTTATTGTCTGCAGGGTCAGGTGAGCAGTTCTTC. This encodes CASSLLSAGSGEQFF. The gene calls are TRBV28 and TRBJ2-1; D may be TRBD1 (5 bases). The V end was cut by 1 base, the J end by 9 bases, with 16 bases between. CDR1 and CDR2 from the germline V gene are MDHEN and SYDVKM. This CDR3 region has 15 residues. Supplemented by reference TRBV28 and TRBJ2-1, the full variable domain reads DVKVTQSSRYLVKRTGEKVFLECVQDMDHENMFWYRQDPGLGLRLIYFSYDVKMKEKGDIPEGYSVSREKKERFSLILESASTNQTSMYLCASSLLSAGSGEQFFGPGTRLTVL.